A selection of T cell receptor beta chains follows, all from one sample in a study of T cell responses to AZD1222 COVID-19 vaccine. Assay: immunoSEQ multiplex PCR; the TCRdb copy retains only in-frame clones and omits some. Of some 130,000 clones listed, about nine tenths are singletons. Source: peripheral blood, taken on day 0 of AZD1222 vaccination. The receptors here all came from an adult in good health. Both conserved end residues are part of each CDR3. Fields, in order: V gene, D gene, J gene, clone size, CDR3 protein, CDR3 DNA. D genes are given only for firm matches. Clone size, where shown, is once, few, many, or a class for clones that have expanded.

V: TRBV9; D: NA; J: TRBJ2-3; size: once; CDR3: CASSVRGDGTDTQYF; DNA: TGTGCCAGCAGCGTACGAGGGGATGGCACAGATACGCAGTATTTT
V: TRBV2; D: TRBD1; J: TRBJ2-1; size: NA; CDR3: CASSAFGDRTYNEQFF; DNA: TGTGCCAGCAGTGCTTTTGGGGACAGGACCTACAATGAGCAGTTCTTC
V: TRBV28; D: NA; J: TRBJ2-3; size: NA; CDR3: CASSLSPTDTQYF; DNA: TGTGCCAGCAGTCTTTCTCCCACAGATACGCAGTATTTT
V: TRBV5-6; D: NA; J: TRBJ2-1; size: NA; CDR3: CASSLDRGSYNEQFF; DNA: TGTGCCAGCAGCTTGGATCGGGGATCCTACAATGAGCAGTTCTTC
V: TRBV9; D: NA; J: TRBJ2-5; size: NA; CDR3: CASSGVGETQYF; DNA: TGTGCCAGCAGCGGGGTCGGCGAGACCCAGTACTTC
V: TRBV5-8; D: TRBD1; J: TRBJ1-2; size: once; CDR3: CASSYRDRSDGYTF; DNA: TGTGCCAGCAGCTACCGGGACAGGTCGGATGGCTACACCTTC
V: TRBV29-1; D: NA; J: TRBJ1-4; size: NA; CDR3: CSVTLDAASNEKLFF; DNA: TGCAGCGTTACCTTAGACGCCGCCTCAAATGAAAAACTGTTTTTT
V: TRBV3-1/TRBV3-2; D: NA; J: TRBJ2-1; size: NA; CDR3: CASSQDSDHNEQFF; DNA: TGTGCCAGCAGCCAAGACTCGGACCACAATGAGCAGTTCTTC
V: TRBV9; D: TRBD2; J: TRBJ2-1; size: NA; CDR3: CASSVVAGAGNEQFF; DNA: TGTGCCAGCAGCGTCGTAGCGGGGGCAGGGAATGAGCAGTTCTTC
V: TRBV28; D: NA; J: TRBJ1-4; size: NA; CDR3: CASRENEKLFF; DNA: TGTGCCAGCAGGGAAAATGAAAAACTGTTTTTT
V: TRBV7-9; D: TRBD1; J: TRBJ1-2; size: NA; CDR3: CASSLKGQGYGYTF; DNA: TGTGCCAGCAGCTTAAAGGGACAGGGGTATGGCTACACCTTC
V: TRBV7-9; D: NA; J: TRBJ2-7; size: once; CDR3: CASSLTQGTAYEQYF; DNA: TGTGCCAGCAGCCTGACACAGGGAACGGCCTACGAGCAGTACTTC
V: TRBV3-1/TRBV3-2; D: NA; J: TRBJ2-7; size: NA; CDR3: CASSQQGLRQYF; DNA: TGTGCCAGCAGCCAACAGGGTTTGCGGCAGTACTTC
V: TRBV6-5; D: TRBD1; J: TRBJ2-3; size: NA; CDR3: CASRGTGTARNTQYF; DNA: TGTGCCAGCAGAGGAACCGGGACAGCCAGGAATACGCAGTATTTT